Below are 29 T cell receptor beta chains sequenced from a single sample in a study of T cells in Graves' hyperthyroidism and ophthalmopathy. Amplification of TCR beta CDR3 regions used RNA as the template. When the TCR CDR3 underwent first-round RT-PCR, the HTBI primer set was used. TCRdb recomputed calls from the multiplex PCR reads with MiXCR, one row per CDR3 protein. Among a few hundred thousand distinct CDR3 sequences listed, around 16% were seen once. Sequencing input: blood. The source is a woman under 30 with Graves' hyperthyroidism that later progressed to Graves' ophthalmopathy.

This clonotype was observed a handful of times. The CDR3 nucleotides read TGTGCCAGCAGCTTGGGGGCCGATACAGATACGCAGTATTTT. Its protein is CASSLGADTDTQYF. The genes are TRBV7-6 and TRBJ2-3; D may be TRBD1 (6 bases). V was pared by 3 bases and J by 3 bases, with 10 bases between. The V gene's germline CDR1 is SGHVS and CDR2 FNYEAQ. This CDR3 is 14 amino acids long.

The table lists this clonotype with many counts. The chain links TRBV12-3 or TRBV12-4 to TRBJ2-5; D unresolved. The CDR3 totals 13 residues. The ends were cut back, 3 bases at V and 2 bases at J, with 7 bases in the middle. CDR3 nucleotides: TGTGCCAGCAGTTTCGGCCTTCAAGAGACCCAGTACTTC. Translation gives CASSFGLQETQYF.

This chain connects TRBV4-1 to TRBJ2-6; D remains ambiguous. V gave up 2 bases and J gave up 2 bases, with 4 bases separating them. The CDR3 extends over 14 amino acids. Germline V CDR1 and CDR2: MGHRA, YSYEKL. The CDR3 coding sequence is TGCGCCAGCAGCCAACCTACTGGGGCCAACGTCCTGACTTTC. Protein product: CASSQPTGANVLTF.

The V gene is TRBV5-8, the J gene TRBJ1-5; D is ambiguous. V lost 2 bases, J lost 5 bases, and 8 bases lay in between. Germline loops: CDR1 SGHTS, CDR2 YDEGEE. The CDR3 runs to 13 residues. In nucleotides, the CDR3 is TGTGCCAGCAGCTTAGGCAGTCATCAGCCCCAGCATTTT. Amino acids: CASSLGSHQPQHF.

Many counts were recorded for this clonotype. The CDR3 region has the DNA TGTGCCAGCTCACCACCCGCTGCGGGAGTCCTCTTCGAGCAGTACTTC. This codes for CASSPPAAGVLFEQYF. This chain uses TRBV18 with TRBJ2-7, with 7 bases identical to TRBD2. V shed 0 bases and J 6 bases; nucleotides not matched to a gene: 11. The V gene's germline CDR1 is KGHSH and CDR2 LQKENI. This CDR3 has 16 residues.

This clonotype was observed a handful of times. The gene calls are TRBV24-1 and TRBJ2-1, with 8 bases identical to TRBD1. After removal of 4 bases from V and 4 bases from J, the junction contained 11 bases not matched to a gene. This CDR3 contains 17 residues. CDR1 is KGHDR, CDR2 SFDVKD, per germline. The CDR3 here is CATSEPDRGPFYNEQFF. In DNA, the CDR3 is TGTGCCACCAGTGAACCCGACAGGGGACCTTTTTACAATGAGCAGTTCTTC.

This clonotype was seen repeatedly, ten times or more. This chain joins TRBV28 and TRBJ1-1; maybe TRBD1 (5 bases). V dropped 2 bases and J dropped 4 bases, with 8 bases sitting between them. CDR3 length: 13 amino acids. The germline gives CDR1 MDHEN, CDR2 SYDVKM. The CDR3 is CASSLQGLTEAFF. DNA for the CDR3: TGTGCCAGCAGTTTACAGGGCCTCACTGAAGCTTTCTTT.

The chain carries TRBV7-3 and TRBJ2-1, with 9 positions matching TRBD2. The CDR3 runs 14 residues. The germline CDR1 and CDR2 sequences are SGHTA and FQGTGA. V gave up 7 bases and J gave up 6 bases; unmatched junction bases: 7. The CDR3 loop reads CASKGSGSANEQFF. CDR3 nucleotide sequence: TGTGCCAGCAAAGGTAGCGGGAGTGCCAATGAGCAGTTCTTC.

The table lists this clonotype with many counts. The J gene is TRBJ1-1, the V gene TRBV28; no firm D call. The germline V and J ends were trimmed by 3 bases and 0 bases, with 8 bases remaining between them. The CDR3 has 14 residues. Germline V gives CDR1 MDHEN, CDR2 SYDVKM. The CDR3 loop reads CASSLARMNTEAFF. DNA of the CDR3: TGTGCCAGCAGTTTGGCCAGAATGAACACTGAAGCTTTCTTT.

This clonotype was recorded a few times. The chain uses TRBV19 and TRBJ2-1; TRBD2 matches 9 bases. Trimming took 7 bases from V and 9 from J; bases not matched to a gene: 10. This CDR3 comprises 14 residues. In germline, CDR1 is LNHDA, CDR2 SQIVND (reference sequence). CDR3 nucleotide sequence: TGTGCCAGTACTTACGCGGGAGGGGGGTCTGAGCAGTTCTTC. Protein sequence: CASTYAGGGSEQFF.

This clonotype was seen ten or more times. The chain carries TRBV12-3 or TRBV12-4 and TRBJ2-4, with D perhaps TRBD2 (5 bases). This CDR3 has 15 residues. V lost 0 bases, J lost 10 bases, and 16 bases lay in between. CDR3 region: CASSLAVPGILIQYF. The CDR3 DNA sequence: TGTGCCAGCAGTTTAGCGGTCCCGGGAATCCTAATTCAGTACTTC.

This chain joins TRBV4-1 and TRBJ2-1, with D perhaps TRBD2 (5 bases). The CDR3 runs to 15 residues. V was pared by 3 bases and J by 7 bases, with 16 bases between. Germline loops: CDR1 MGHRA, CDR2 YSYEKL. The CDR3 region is CASSHEPSSINEQFF. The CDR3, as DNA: TGCGCCAGCAGCCATGAGCCTAGCTCCATTAATGAGCAGTTCTTC.

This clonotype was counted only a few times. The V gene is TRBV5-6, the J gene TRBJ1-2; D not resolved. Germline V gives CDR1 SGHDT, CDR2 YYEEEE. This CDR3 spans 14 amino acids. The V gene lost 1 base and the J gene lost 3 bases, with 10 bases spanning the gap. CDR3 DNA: TGTGCCAGCAGCTTGTCCGGTGGATACTATGGCTACACCTTC. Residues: CASSLSGGYYGYTF.

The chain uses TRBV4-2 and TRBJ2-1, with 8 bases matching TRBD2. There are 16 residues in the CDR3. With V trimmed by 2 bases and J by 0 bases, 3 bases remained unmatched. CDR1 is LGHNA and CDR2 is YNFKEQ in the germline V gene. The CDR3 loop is CASSQPGGSSYNEQFF. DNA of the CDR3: TGTGCCAGCAGCCAACCGGGAGGGAGCTCCTACAATGAGCAGTTCTTC.

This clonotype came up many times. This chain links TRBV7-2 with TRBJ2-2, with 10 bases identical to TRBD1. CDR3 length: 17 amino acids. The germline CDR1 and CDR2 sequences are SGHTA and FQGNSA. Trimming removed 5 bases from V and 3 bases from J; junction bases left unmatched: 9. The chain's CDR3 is CASSRPDRGRDTGELFF. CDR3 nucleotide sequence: TGTGCCAGCAGCCGACCCGACAGGGGGCGCGACACCGGGGAGCTGTTTTTT.

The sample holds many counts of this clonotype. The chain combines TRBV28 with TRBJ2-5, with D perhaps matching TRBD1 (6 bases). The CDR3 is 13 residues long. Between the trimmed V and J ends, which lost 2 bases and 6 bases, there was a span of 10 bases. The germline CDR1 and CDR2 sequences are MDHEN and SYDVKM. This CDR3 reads CASSLQGWQTQYF. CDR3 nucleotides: TGTGCCAGCAGTTTACAGGGGTGGCAGACCCAGTACTTC. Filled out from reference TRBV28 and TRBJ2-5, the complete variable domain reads DVKVTQSSRYLVKRTGEKVFLECVQDMDHENMFWYRQDPGLGLRLIYFSYDVKMKEKGDIPEGYSVSREKKERFSLILESASTNQTSMYLCASSLQGWQTQYFGPGTRLLVL.

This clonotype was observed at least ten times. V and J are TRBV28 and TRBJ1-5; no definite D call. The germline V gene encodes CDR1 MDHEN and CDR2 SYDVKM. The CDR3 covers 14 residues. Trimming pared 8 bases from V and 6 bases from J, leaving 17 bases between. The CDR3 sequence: CASVNWGGRQPQHF. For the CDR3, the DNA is TGTGCCAGCGTTAATTGGGGAGGGCGTCAGCCCCAGCATTTT.

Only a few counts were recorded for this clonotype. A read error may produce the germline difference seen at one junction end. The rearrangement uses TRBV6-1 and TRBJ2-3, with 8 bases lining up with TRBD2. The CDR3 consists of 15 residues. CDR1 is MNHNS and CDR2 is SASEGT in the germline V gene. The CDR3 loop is CASTKGLAARDMQYF. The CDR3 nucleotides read TGTGCCAGCACCAAAGGACTAGCAGCTCGTGATATGCAGTATTTT.

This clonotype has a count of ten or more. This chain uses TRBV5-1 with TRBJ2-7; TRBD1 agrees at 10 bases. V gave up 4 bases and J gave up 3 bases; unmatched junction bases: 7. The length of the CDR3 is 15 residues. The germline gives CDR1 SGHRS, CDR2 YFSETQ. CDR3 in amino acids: CASSPGQGPDYEQYF. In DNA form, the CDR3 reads TGCGCCAGCAGCCCGGGACAGGGGCCGGACTACGAGCAGTACTTC.

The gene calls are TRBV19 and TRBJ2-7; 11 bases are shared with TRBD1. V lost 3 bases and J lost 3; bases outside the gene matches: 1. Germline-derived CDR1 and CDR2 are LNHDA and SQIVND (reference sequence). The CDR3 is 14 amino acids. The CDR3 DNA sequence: TGTGCCAGTAGTATGGGGACAGGGGGCTACGAGCAGTACTTC. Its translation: CASSMGTGGYEQYF. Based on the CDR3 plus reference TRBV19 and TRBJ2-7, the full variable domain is DGGITQSPKYLFRKEGQNVTLSCEQNLNHDAMYWYRQDPGQGLRLIYYSQIVNDFQKGDIAEGYSVSREKKESFPLTVTSAQKNPTAFYLCASSMGTGGYEQYFGPGTRLTVT.

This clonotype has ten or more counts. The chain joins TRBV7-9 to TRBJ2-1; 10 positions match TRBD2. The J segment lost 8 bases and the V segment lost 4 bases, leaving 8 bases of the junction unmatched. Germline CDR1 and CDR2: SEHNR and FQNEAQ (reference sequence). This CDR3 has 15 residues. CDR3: CASSSQGTSAYEQFF. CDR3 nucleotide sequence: TGTGCCAGCAGCTCCCAGGGGACTAGCGCATATGAGCAGTTCTTC.

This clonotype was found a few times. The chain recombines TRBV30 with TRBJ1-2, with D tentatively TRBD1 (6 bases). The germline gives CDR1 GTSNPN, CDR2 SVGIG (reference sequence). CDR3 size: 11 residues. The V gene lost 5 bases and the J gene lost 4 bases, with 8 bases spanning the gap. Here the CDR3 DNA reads TGTGCCTGGGGGGGCAGCTATGGCTACACCTTC. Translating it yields CAWGGSYGYTF.

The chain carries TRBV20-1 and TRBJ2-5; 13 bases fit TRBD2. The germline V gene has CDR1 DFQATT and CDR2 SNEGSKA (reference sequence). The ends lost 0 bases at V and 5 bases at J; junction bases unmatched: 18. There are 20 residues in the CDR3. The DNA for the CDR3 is TGCAGTGCTAGAGATCATGGACTAGCGGGAGATAGGGGAAGGAGGGAGACCCAGTACTTC. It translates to CSARDHGLAGDRGRRETQYF.

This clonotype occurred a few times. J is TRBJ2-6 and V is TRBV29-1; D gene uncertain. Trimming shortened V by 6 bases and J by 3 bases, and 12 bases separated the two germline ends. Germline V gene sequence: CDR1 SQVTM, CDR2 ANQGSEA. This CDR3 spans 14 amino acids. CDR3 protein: CSVQTSGGANVLTF. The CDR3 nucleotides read TGCAGCGTCCAAACCTCCGGTGGGGCCAACGTCCTGACTTTC. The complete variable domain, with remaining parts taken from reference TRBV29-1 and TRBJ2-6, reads SAVISQKPSRDICQRGTSLTIQCQVDSQVTMMFWYRQQPGQSLTLIATANQGSEATYESGFVIDKFPISRPNLTFSTLTVSNMSPEDSSIYLCSVQTSGGANVLTFGAGSRLTVL.

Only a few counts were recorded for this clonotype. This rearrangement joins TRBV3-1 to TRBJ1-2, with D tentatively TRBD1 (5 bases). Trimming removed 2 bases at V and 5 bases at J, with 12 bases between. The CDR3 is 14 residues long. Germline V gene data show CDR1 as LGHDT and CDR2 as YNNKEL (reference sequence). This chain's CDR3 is CASSQFQGQYGYTF. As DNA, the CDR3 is TGTGCCAGCAGCCAATTCCAGGGCCAGTATGGCTACACCTTC.

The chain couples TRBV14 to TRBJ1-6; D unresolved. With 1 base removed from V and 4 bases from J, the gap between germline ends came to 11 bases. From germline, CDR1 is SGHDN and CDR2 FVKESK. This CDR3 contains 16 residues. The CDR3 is CASSQGAGRYNSPLHF. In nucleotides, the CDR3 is TGTGCCAGCAGCCAAGGCGCCGGACGGTATAATTCACCCCTCCACTTT.

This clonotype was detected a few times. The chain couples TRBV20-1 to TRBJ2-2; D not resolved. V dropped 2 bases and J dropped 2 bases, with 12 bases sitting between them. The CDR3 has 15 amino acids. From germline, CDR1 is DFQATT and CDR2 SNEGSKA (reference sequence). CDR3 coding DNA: TGCAGTGCTAGAAGGGCAGAGATTAACACCGGGGAGCTGTTTTTT. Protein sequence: CSARRAEINTGELFF.

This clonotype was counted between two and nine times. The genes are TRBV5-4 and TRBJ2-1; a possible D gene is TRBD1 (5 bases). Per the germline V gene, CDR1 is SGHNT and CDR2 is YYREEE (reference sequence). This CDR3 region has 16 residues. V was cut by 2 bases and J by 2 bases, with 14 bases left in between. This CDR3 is CASSFIGRVTYNEQFF. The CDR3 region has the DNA TGTGCCAGCAGCTTTATTGGCAGGGTAACCTACAATGAGCAGTTCTTC.

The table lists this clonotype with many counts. Here the CDR3 reads CASSLVRVNEQFF. CDR3 DNA: TGTGCCAGCAGCTTAGTGAGGGTCAATGAGCAGTTCTTC. The chain joins TRBV11-2 to TRBJ2-1; D may be TRBD2 (5 bases). This CDR3 comprises 13 residues. Germline lookup yields CDR1 SGHAT and CDR2 FQNNGV. The ends were cut back, 1 base at V and 6 bases at J, with 7 bases in the middle.